Described below is a single T cell receptor (beta chain) sequence and its context. These data originate in a study of T-cell reconstitution after alpha-beta-depleted transplantation in children. V lost 1 base, J lost 4 bases, and 11 bases lay in between. The CDR3 totals 15 residues. Germline V CDR1 and CDR2: SGHRS, YFSETQ. Unique molecular identifiers were incorporated into the prepared TCRbeta library. TCRdb fed the PCR reads into MiXCR, producing one record per CDR3 protein. Found here are some 520,000 distinct CDR3 sequences, approximately 32% of them singletons; the top ten hold around 2.4%. The input for sequencing was PBMCs from the stem cell graft donor, taken from the stem cell graft. This sequence joins TRBV5-1 and TRBJ2-2; D may be TRBD1 (5 bases). The clonotype was recovered from a human donor who donated a stem cell graft to a child with aplastic anemia. The DNA for the CDR3 is TGCGCCAGCAGCTTGAGGCAGGGCCCCACCGGGGAGCTGTTTTTT. Its translation is CASSLRQGPTGELFF.